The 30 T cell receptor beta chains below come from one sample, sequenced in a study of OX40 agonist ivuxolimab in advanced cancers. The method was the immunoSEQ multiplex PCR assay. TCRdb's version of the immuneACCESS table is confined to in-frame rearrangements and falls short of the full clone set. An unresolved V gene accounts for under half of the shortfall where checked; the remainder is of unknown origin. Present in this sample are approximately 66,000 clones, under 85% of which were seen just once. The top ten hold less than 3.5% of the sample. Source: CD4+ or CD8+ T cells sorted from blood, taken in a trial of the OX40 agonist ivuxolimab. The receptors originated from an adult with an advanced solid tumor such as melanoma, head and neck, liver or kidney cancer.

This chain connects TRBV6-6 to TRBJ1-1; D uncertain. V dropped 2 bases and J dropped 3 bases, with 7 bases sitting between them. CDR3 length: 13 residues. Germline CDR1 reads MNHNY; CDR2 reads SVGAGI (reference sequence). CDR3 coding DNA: TGTGCCAGCAGTTACAATGGGGACACTGAAGCTTTCTTT. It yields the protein CASSYNGDTEAFF.

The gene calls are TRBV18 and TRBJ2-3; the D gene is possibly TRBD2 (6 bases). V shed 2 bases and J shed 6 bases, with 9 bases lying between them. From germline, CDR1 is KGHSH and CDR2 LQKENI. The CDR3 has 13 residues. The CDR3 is CASSPGGSDTQYF. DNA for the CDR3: TGTGCCAGCTCACCAGGGGGGTCGGATACGCAGTATTTT.

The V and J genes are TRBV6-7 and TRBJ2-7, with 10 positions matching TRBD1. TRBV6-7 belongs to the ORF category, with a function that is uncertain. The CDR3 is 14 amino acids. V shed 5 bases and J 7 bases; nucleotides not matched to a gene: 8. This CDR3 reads CASSEAGTGVEQYF. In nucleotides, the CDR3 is TGTGCCAGCAGTGAAGCCGGGACAGGGGTAGAGCAGTACTTC.

CDR3 protein: CASSARRSSYEQYF. CDR3 coding DNA: TGTGCCAGCAGCGCGAGAAGGAGCTCCTACGAGCAGTACTTC. The J gene is TRBJ2-5, the V gene TRBV2; D remains unclear. TRBJ2-7 explains the end of the DNA better; the J call may be wrong. The CDR3 sequence is 14 residues long. Germline-derived CDR1 and CDR2 are SNHLY and FYNNEI.

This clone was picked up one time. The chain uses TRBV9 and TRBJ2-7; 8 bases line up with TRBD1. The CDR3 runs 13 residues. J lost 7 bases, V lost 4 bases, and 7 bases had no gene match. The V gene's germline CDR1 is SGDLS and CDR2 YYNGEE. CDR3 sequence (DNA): TGTGCCAGCAGCCCACACCAGGGGGCAGAGCAGTACTTC. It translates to CASSPHQGAEQYF.

The CDR3 loop is CASSPRTQGSNYGYTF. DNA of the CDR3: TGTGCCAGCTCACCACGTACCCAGGGATCTAACTATGGCTACACCTTC. The rearrangement uses TRBV18 and TRBJ1-2, with D perhaps matching TRBD1 (5 bases). The CDR3 is made up of 16 amino acids. Trimming stripped 1 base from V and 0 bases from J, with 12 bases between. Germline V CDR1 and CDR2: KGHSH, LQKENI.

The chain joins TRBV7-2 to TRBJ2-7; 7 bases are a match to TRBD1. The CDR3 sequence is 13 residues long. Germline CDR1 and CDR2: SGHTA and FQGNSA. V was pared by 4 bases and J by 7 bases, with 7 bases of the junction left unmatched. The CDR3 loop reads CASSSGDSKEQYF. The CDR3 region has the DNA TGTGCCAGCAGCTCAGGGGACAGTAAGGAGCAGTACTTC.

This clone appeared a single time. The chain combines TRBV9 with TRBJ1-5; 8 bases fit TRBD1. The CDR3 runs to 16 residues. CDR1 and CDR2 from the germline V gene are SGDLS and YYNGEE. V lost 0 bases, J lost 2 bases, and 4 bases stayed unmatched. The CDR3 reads CASSVEETGGNQPQHF. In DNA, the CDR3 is TGTGCCAGCAGCGTAGAGGAGACAGGGGGCAATCAGCCCCAGCATTTT.

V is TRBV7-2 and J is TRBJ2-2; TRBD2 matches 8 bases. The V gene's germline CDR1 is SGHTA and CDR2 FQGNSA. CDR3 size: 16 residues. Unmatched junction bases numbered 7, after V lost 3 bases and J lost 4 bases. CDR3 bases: TGTGCCAGCAGCTTCAACGGGGGGGCCGCCACCGGGGAGCTGTTTTTT. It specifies CASSFNGGAATGELFF. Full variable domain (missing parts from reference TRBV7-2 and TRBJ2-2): GAGVSQSPSNKVTEKGKDVELRCDPISGHTALYWYRQSLGQGLEFLIYFQGNSAPDKSGLPSDRFSAERTGGSVSTLTIQRTQQEDSAVYLCASSFNGGAATGELFFGEGSRLTVL.

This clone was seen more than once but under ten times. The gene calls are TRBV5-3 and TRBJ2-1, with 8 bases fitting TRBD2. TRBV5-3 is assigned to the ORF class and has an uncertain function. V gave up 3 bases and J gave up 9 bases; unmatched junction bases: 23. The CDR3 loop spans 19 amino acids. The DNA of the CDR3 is TGTGCCAGAAGCTCCAACCCGCCGGGGGGGCCTCCAGACCCACGTGAGCAGTTCTTC. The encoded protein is CARSSNPPGGPPDPREQFF.

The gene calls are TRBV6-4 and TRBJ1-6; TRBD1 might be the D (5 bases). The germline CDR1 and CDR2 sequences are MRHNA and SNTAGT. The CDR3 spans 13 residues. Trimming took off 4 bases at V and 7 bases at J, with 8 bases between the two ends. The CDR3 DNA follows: TGTGCCAGCAGTGGGGACGGAAATTCACCCCTCCACTTT. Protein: CASSGDGNSPLHF.

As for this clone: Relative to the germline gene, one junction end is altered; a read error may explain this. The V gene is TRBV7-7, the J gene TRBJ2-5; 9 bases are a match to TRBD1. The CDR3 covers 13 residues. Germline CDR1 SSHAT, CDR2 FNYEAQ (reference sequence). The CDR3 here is CASSSDRGETQYF. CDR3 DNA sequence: TGTGCTAGCAGCTCGGACAGGGGAGAGACCCAGTACTTC.

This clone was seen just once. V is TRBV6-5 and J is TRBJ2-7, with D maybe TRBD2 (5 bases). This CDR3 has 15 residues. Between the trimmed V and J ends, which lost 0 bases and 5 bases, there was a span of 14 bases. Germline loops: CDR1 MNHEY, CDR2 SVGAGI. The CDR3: CASSYSYGSADEQYF. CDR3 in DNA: TGTGCCAGCAGTTACTCGTACGGATCAGCGGACGAGCAGTACTTC.

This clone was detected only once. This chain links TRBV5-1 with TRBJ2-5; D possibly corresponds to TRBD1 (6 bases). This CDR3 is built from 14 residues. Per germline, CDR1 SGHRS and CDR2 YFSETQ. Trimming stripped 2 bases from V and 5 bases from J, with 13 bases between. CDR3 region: CASSFGQGRETQYF. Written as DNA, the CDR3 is TGCGCCAGCAGCTTCGGTCAGGGGCGGGAGACCCAGTACTTC.

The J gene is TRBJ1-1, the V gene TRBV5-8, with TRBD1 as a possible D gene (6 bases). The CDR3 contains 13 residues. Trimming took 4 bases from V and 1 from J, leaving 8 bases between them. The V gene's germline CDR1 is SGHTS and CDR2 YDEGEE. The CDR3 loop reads CASSPQGNTEAFF. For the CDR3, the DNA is TGTGCCAGCAGCCCACAGGGGAACACTGAAGCTTTCTTT.

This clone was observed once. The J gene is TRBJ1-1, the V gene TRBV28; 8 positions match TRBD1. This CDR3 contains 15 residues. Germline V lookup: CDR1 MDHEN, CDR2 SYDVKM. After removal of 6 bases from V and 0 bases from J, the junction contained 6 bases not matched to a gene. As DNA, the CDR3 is TGTGCCAGCAGGAATCCGACAGGGGTGAACACTGAAGCTTTCTTT. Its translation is CASRNPTGVNTEAFF.

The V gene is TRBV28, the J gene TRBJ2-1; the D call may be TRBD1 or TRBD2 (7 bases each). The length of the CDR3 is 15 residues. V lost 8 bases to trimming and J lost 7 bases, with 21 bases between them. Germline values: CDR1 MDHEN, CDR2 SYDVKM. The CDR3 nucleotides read TGTGCCAGCGGGTGGGGAGGGGGCCGAAGGAATGAGCAGTTCTTC. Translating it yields CASGWGGGRRNEQFF.

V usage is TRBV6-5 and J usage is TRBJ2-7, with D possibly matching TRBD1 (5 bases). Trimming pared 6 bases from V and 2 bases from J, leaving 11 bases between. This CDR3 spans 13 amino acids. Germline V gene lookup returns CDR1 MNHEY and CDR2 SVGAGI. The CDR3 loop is CASRSRATYEQYF. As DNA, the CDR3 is TGTGCCAGCAGGAGCAGGGCAACCTACGAGCAGTACTTC.

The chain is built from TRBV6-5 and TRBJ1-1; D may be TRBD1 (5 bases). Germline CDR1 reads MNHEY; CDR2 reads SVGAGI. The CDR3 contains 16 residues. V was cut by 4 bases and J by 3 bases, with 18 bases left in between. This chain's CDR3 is CASSSWGPGFDTEAFF. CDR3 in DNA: TGTGCCAGCAGTTCCTGGGGCCCCGGATTCGACACTGAAGCTTTCTTT.

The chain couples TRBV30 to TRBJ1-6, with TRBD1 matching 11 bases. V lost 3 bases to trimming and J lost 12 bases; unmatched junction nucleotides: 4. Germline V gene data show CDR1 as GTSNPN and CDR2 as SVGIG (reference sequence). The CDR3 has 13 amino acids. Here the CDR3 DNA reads TGTGCCTGGAGCTGGGGACAGGGGGAACCCCTCCACTTT. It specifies CAWSWGQGEPLHF.

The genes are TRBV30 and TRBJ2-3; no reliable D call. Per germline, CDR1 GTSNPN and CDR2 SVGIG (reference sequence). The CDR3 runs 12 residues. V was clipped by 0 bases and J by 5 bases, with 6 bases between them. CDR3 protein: CAWSVTQDTQYF. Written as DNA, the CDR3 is TGTGCCTGGAGTGTAACCCAAGATACGCAGTATTTT. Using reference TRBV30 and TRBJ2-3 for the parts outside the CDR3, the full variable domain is SQTIHQWPATLVQPVGSPLSLECTVEGTSNPNLYWYRQAAGRGLQLLFYSVGIGQISSEVPQNLSASRPQDRQFILSSKKLLLSDSGFYLCAWSVTQDTQYFGPGTRLTVL.

The CDR3 nucleotides are TGTGCCAGCAGTTTATACAATGAGCAGTTCTTC. Protein: CASSLYNEQFF. The gene calls are TRBV6-5 and TRBJ2-1; D call uncertain. The germline V gene has CDR1 MNHEY and CDR2 SVGAGI. This CDR3 has 11 amino acids. V shed 4 bases and J shed 4 bases, with 2 bases lying between them.

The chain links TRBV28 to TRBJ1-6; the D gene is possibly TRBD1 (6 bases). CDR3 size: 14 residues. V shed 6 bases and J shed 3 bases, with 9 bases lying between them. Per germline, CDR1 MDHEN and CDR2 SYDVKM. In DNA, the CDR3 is TGTGCCAGCAGGGGACAAAGCTATAATTCACCCCTCCACTTT. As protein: CASRGQSYNSPLHF.

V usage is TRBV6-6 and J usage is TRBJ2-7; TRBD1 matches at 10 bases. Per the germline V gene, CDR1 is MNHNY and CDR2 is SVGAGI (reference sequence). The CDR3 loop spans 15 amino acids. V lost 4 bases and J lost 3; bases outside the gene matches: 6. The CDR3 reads CASSFFRTGGYEQYF. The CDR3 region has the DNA TGTGCCAGCAGTTTTTTCCGGACAGGGGGCTACGAGCAGTACTTC.

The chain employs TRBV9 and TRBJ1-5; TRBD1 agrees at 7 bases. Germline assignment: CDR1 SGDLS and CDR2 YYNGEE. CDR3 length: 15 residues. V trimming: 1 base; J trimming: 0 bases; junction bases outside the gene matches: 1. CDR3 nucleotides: TGTGCCAGCAGCGTAACAGGGGATAGCAATCAGCCCCAGCATTTT. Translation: CASSVTGDSNQPQHF.

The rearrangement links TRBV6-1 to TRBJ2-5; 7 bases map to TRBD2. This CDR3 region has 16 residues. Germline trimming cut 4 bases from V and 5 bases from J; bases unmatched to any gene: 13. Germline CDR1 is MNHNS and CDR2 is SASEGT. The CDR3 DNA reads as TGTGCCAGCAGTGGCCCCCTGGGAGGGCGTGGGGAGACCCAGTACTTC. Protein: CASSGPLGGRGETQYF.

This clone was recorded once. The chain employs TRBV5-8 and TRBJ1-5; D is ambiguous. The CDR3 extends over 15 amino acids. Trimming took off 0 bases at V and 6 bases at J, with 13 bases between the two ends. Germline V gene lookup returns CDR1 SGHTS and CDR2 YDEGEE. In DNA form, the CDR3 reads TGTGCCAGCAGCTTGGAGGGTTATACCAGTCAGCCCCAGCATTTT. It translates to CASSLEGYTSQPQHF.

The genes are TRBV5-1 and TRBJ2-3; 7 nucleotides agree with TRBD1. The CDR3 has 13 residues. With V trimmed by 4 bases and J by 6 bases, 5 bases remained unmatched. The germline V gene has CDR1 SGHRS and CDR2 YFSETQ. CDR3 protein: CASSPGTADTQYF. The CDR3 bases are TGCGCCAGCAGCCCGGGGACAGCCGATACGCAGTATTTT.

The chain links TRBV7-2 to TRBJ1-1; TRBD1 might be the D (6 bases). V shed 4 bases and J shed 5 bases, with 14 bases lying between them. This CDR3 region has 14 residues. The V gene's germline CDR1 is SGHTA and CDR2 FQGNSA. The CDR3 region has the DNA TGTGCCAGCAGCTCCGAACAGGGAAGGACTGAAGCTTTCTTT. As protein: CASSSEQGRTEAFF.

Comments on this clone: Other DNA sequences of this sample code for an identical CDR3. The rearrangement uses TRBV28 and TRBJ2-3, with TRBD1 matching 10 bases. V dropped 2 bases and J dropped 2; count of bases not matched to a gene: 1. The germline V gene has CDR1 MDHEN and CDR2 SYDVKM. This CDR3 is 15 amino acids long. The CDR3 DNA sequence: TGTGCCAGCAGTTTAGGGACAGGGGTCACAGATACGCAGTATTTT. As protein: CASSLGTGVTDTQYF.